These 20 T cell receptor beta chains came from one sample sequenced in a study of control samples from healthy donors and cancer patients (dated by TCRdb to 2020 to 2021). Library construction relied on the immunoSEQ multiplex PCR assay. Sourced from immuneACCESS, this table was stored by TCRdb with only in-frame sequences that have V and J called. A share of the clones is absent; for the studies checked, an unresolved V gene accounts for under half, and the remainder has no known explanation. Here the sample has about 110,000 clones; about 89% occur a single time. The top ten clonotypes cover 17% of the sample. The sequencing sample was made of blood. Receptors originate from a woman aged 45-65 years in good health.

The chain employs TRBV4-3 and TRBJ2-7, with 8 bases aligning to TRBD2. The CDR3 contains 15 residues. V lost 1 base, J lost 4 bases, and 6 bases stayed unmatched. Germline CDR1 LGHNA, CDR2 YSLEER. The CDR3 DNA sequence: TGCGCCAGCAGCCAAGCGGGACTAGGGGTTTACGAGCAGTACGTC. Translating it yields CASSQAGLGVYEQYV.

Ten or more counts support this clone. The chain couples TRBV19 to TRBJ2-1; 11 bases agree with TRBD2. The CDR3 extends over 19 amino acids. CDR1 and CDR2 (germline): LNHDA, SQIVND (reference sequence). Unmatched junction bases numbered 16, after V lost 3 bases and J lost 6 bases. CDR3 in DNA: TGTGCCAGTAGTATTGGGCTAGCGGGGGGCCTGACCTCCGGCAATGAGCAGTTCTTC. Protein sequence: CASSIGLAGGLTSGNEQFF.

This CDR3 reads CASKGGSEGYTF. CDR3 DNA: TGTGCCAGCAAAGGGGGGTCTGAAGGCTACACCTTC. The chain uses TRBV7-9 and TRBJ1-2; TRBD1 might be the D (6 bases). This CDR3 has 12 amino acids. V gave up 7 bases and J gave up 8 bases, with 14 bases separating them. Germline lookup yields CDR1 SEHNR and CDR2 FQNEAQ (reference sequence).

The chain joins TRBV19 to TRBJ2-2; D remains unclear. V was shortened by 5 bases and J by 2 bases, with 9 bases between the two germline ends. CDR3 length equals 14 residues. Germline V gene sequence: CDR1 LNHDA, CDR2 SQIVND (reference sequence). The CDR3 spells CASSGAVNTGELFF. DNA for the CDR3: TGTGCCAGTAGTGGAGCAGTTAACACCGGGGAGCTGTTTTTT.

V is TRBV9 and J is TRBJ2-2, with D hard to call. Per germline, CDR1 SGDLS and CDR2 YYNGEE. The CDR3 has 16 residues. Trimming removed 0 bases from V and 4 bases from J, with 13 bases in between. CDR3 sequence: CASSVGQYPSTGELFF. The CDR3 DNA reads TGTGCCAGCAGCGTAGGTCAATATCCGAGCACCGGGGAGCTGTTTTTT.

The V and J genes are TRBV30 and TRBJ1-5; D perhaps matches TRBD1 (5 bases). Deletions cut 0 bases from V and 10 bases from J, with 13 bases between. This CDR3 region has 13 residues. Germline CDR1 is GTSNPN and CDR2 is SVGIG (reference sequence). CDR3 coding DNA: TGTGCCTGGAGTGTCGGGCCGAGGGGCCCCCAGCATTTT. This encodes CAWSVGPRGPQHF.

The chain has TRBV6-2 or TRBV6-3 and TRBJ1-3; possible D gene TRBD1, 6 bases. V was trimmed by 2 bases and J by 4 bases, leaving 9 bases between them. Per germline, CDR1 MNHEY and CDR2 SVGEGT. The length of the CDR3 is 14 residues. DNA of the CDR3: TGTGCCAGCAGTTACGGGACAACCGGAAACACCATATATTTT. Its translation is CASSYGTTGNTIYF.

The chain employs TRBV24-1 and TRBJ2-7, with 8 nucleotides matching TRBD1. The CDR3 totals 17 residues. The junction had 8 bases not matched to a gene; V was cut back by 0 bases and J by 2 bases. The germline V gene encodes CDR1 KGHDR and CDR2 SFDVKD. The CDR3 spells CATSDLLGQGPTYEQYV. The CDR3 DNA reads TGTGCCACCAGTGATTTGCTCGGACAGGGCCCCACCTACGAGCAGTACGTC.

V usage is TRBV9 and J usage is TRBJ2-1; TRBD2 matches at 11 bases. The CDR3 runs to 16 residues. V shed 3 bases and J 2 bases; nucleotides not matched to a gene: 4. Per germline, CDR1 SGDLS and CDR2 YYNGEE. The CDR3 DNA is TGTGCCAGCAGCGCCGGACTAGCGGGCGCCTACAATGAGCAGTTCTTC. Residues: CASSAGLAGAYNEQFF. Supplemented by reference TRBV9 and TRBJ2-1, the full variable domain reads DSGVTQTPKHLITATGQRVTLRCSPRSGDLSVYWYQQSLDQGLQFLIQYYNGEERAKGNILERFSAQQFPDLHSELNLSSLELGDSALYFCASSAGLAGAYNEQFFGPGTRLTVL.

V is TRBV2 and J is TRBJ1-5, with unresolved D. This CDR3 comprises 14 residues. Germline CDR1 and CDR2: SNHLY and FYNNEI. V shed 6 bases and J shed 2 bases, with 11 bases lying between them. CDR3 sequence: CASSQGLGNQPQHF. The CDR3 bases are TGTGCCAGCAGCCAAGGTTTGGGCAATCAGCCCCAGCATTTT.

In this sample, this clone turned up a few times. The chain is built from TRBV10-1 and TRBJ1-6; TRBD1 aligns across 7 bases. With 2 bases clipped from V and 7 bases from J, the junction kept 2 bases outside the gene matches. The CDR3 totals 14 residues. CDR1 and CDR2 from the germline V gene are WNHNN and SYGVQD (reference sequence). The CDR3 here is CASSEEGANSPLHF. The CDR3 nucleotides read TGCGCCAGCAGTGAGGAGGGGGCGAATTCACCCCTCCACTTT.

The chain joins TRBV11-2 to TRBJ1-1; D remains ambiguous. From germline, CDR1 is SGHAT and CDR2 FQNNGV. V was clipped by 5 bases and J by 8 bases, with 12 bases between them. The CDR3 runs 12 residues. Written as DNA, the CDR3 is TGTGCCAGCAGCCTAACGGGAACCGAAGCTTTCTTT. Translating it yields CASSLTGTEAFF.

The gene calls are TRBV4-3 and TRBJ1-5; D is unresolved. This CDR3 is built from 15 residues. The V gene's germline CDR1 is LGHNA and CDR2 YSLEER. The V end was cut by 6 bases, the J end by 1 base, with 13 bases between. The CDR3 reads CASRFAVGSNQPQHF. CDR3 nucleotides: TGCGCCAGCAGGTTCGCGGTGGGAAGCAATCAGCCCCAGCATTTT.

This sequence joins TRBV9 and TRBJ1-5; weak D call: TRBD1 (5 bases). Germline CDR1 is SGDLS and CDR2 is YYNGEE. Trimming shortened V by 4 bases and J by 7 bases, and 9 bases separated the two germline ends. This CDR3 spans 12 amino acids. The CDR3 coding sequence is TGTGCCAGCAGCTCGGGGGGACAGCCCCAGCATTTT. Encoded protein: CASSSGGQPQHF.

The V call is TRBV12-5, the J call TRBJ1-5; no firm D call. V shed 0 bases and J shed 6 bases, with 9 bases lying between them. The CDR3 covers 14 residues. The V gene's germline CDR1 is LGHNT and CDR2 FRNRAP. CDR3 protein: CASGLVEFTQPQHF. The CDR3 DNA is TGTGCTAGTGGTTTGGTAGAGTTTACTCAGCCCCAGCATTTT.

The V and J genes are TRBV24-1 and TRBJ1-3, with D unclear. V lost 5 bases and J 2 bases, leaving 9 bases between the germline ends. The CDR3 has 14 residues. In germline, CDR1 is KGHDR, CDR2 SFDVKD. The CDR3 loop is CATSGVPAGNTIYF. CDR3 bases: TGTGCCACCAGTGGGGTTCCGGCTGGAAACACCATATATTTT.

The V and J genes are TRBV11-2 and TRBJ1-5; tentative D call: TRBD1 (6 bases). The CDR3 runs 14 residues. V was clipped by 5 bases and J by 5 bases, with 13 bases between them. In germline, CDR1 is SGHAT, CDR2 FQNNGV. The CDR3 reads CASSPGGRYQPQHF. The DNA of the CDR3 is TGTGCCAGCAGCCCGGGGGGCCGGTATCAGCCCCAGCATTTT.

The rearrangement uses TRBV5-1 and TRBJ2-1; the D is unclear. V was shortened by 3 bases and J by 7 bases, with 8 bases between the two germline ends. The V gene's germline CDR1 is SGHRS and CDR2 YFSETQ. The CDR3 has 12 residues. The CDR3 reads CASSSRTNEQFF. The CDR3 DNA sequence: TGCGCCAGCAGCTCACGAACGAATGAGCAGTTCTTC.

V usage is TRBV27 and J usage is TRBJ1-5, with TRBD1 matching 8 bases. The CDR3 is 15 amino acids. Trimming took 4 bases from V and 6 from J; bases not matched to a gene: 8. CDR1 MNHEY and CDR2 SMNVEV come from the germline V gene (reference sequence). The CDR3 region has the DNA TGTGCCAGCAGTTCCGCCGGGACAGGAGGTCAGCCCCAGCATTTT. Its translation is CASSSAGTGGQPQHF.

This chain links TRBV7-2 with TRBJ2-5; D is possibly TRBD1 (6 bases). This CDR3 contains 13 residues. V lost 6 bases to trimming and J lost 4 bases, with 12 bases between them. The germline gives CDR1 SGHTA, CDR2 FQGNSA. For the CDR3, the DNA is TGTGCCAGCAGATCGACAGGTTTAGAGACCCAGTACTTC. Its translation is CASRSTGLETQYF.